This T cell receptor beta chain appears in the sequencing data of a study of T cell clonality in common variable immunodeficiency. The CDR3 consists of 10 residues. Unmatched junction bases numbered 3, after V lost 7 bases and J lost 7 bases. Germline loops: CDR1 SQVTM, CDR2 ANQGSEA. For this clone: Its target is unknown. The CDR3 extends 3 residues past the end of the read, so its final part is completed from the germline J gene.

All CVID subjects were on immunoglobulin replacement for at least one year. Blood came from CVID subjects not ill and not taking immunomodulatory or immunosuppressive medication. Blood samples were heparinized, roughly 5 to 8 ml per donor. Some clones are missing from TCRdb's copy, which holds only in-frame ones; the method was immunoSEQ multiplex PCR. The table records some 30,000 clones without singletons, the ten largest covering about 5%. Study-level results: In common variable immunodeficiency, TCR beta chains reportedly carried fewer deletions and N-nucleotide insertions. Patient heterogeneity in the CVID cohort limited correlations between repertoire features and clinical complications.

The rearrangement joins TRBV29-1 to TRBJ1-2; 7 nucleotides agree with TRBD1. The material sequenced was peripheral blood mononuclear cells. This sequence was found in a human donor with common variable immunodeficiency. CDR3 amino acids: CSAGDSGYTF. CDR3 DNA, as far as it was read: TGCAGCGCGGGGGACAGTGGC. Full variable domain (rest looked up from reference TRBV29-1 and TRBJ1-2): SAVISQKPSRDICQRGTSLTIQCQVDSQVTMMFWYRQQPGQSLTLIATANQGSEATYESGFVIDKFPISRPNLTFSTLTVSNMSPEDSSIYLCSAGDSGYTFGSGTRLTVV.